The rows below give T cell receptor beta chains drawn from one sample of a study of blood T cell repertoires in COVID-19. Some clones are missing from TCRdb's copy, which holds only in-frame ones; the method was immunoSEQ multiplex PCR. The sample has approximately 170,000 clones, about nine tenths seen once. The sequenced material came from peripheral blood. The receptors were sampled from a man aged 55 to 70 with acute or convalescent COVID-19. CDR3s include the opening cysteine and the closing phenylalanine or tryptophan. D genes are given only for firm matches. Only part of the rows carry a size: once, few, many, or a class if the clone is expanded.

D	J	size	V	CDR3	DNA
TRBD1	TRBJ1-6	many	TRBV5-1	CASSQDRGNNSPLHF	TGCGCCAGCAGCCAGGACAGGGGGAATAATTCACCCCTCCACTTT
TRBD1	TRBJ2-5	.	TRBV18	CASSPGQGGQETQYF	TGTGCCAGCTCACCGGGACAGGGCGGACAAGAGACCCAGTACTTC
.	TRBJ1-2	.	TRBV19	CASSMIRRHLYGYTF	TGTGCCAGTAGTATGATTAGGCGGCACCTCTATGGCTACACCTTC
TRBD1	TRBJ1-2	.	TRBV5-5	CASSPGTGYYGYTF	TGTGCCAGCAGCCCCGGGACAGGGTACTATGGCTACACCTTC
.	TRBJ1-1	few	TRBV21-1	CASSTRDRGELMNTEAFF	TGTGCCAGCAGCACTAGGGACAGGGGGGAACTCATGAACACTGAAGCTTTCTTT
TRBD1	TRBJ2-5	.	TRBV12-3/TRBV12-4	CASSLNTGAYF	TGTGCCAGCAGTTTAAACACAGGGGCATACTTC
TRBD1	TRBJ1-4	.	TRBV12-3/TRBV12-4	CASRGDSGEKLFF	TGTGCCAGCAGGGGGGACAGCGGGGAAAAACTGTTTTTT
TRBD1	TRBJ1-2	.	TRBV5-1	CASGTGILAGYGYTF	TGCGCCAGCGGGACAGGGATCCTCGCCGGCTATGGCTACACCTTC
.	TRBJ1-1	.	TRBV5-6	CASSLRGLNTEAFF	TGTGCCAGCAGCTTGAGGGGGTTGAACACTGAAGCTTTCTTT
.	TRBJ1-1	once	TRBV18	CASSPNAGENTEAFF	TGTGCCAGCTCACCAAATGCAGGGGAGAACACTGAAGCTTTCTTT
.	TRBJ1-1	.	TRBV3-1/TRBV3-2	CASSQVGFTRGRAFF	TGTGCCAGCAGCCAAGTCGGATTCACCAGGGGTAGAGCTTTCTTT
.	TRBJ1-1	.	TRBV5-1	CASSGGGDTEAFF	TGCGCCAGCAGCGGCGGGGGCGACACTGAAGCTTTCTTT
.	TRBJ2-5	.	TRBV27	CASSLSRAQTQYF	TGTGCCAGCAGTTTATCGAGAGCCCAGACCCAGTACTTC
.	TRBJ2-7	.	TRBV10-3	CAISESDRSYEQYF	TGTGCCATCAGTGAGTCAGACAGGAGCTACGAGCAGTACTTC
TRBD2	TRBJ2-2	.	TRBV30	CAWTLGLAGFTGELFF	TGTGCCTGGACCTTGGGACTAGCGGGGTTCACCGGGGAGCTGTTTTTT
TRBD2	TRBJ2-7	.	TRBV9	CASSVGSGSYEQYF	TGTGCCAGCAGCGTCGGTAGCGGGAGCTACGAGCAGTACTTC
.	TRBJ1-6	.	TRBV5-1	CASSPTHNSPLHF	TGCGCCAGCAGCCCTACCCATAATTCACCCCTCCACTTT
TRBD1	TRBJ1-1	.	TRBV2	CASQTGSATEAFF	TGTGCCAGCCAGACAGGGTCGGCCACTGAAGCTTTCTTT
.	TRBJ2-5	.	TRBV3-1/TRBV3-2	CASSQGTVQETQYF	TGTGCCAGCAGCCAAGGAACAGTCCAAGAGACCCAGTACTTC
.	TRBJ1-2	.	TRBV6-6	CASSYSGGGYTF	TGTGCCAGCAGTTACTCCGGGGGGGGCTACACCTTC
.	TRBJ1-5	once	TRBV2	CASRRGGNQPQHF	TGTGCCAGCCGGCGGGGGGGAAATCAGCCCCAGCATTTT
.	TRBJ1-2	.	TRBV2	CASRVTRGWNYGYTF	TGTGCCAGCAGAGTTACCAGGGGATGGAACTATGGCTACACCTTC
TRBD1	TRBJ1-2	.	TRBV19	CASSIGRTGNYGYTF	TGTGCCAGTAGTATCGGCCGGACAGGAAACTATGGCTACACCTTC
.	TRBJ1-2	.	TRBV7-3	CASSLRQSVGYTF	TGTGCCAGCAGCTTAAGGCAGTCAGTCGGCTACACCTTC
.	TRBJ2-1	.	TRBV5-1	CASSRLGTPNEQFF	TGCGCCAGCAGCCGCCTCGGGACTCCAAATGAGCAGTTCTTC
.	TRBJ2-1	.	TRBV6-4	CASSDGGLGGNEQFF	TGTGCCAGCAGTGACGGGGGCCTGGGCGGCAATGAGCAGTTCTTC
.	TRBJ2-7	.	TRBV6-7	CASSSSQPGQGALNEQYF	.
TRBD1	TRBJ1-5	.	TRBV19	CASSMGQYSNQPQHF	TGTGCCAGTAGTATGGGACAGTATAGCAATCAGCCCCAGCATTTT
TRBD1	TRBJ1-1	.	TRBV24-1	CATSGTGFEAFF	TGTGCCACTTCCGGGACAGGGTTTGAAGCTTTCTTT
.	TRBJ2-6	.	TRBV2	CASRQDHSGANVLTF	TGTGCCAGCAGACAGGACCATTCTGGGGCCAACGTCCTGACTTTC
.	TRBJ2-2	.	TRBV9	CASKGQSPNTGELFF	TGTGCCAGCAAAGGACAGAGTCCGAACACCGGGGAGCTGTTTTTT
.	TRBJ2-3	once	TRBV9	CASSVGGFFTDTQYF	TGTGCCAGCAGCGTAGGAGGCTTCTTCACAGATACGCAGTATTTT
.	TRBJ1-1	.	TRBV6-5	CASLRAGEAFF	TGTGCCAGCTTACGGGCAGGGGAAGCTTTCTTT
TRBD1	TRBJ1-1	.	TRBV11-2	CASSPGGGWNTEAFF	TGTGCCAGCAGCCCCGGAGGGGGCTGGAACACTGAAGCTTTCTTT
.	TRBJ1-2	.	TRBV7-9	CASSSIQVDGYTF	TGTGCCAGCAGCTCTATTCAGGTAGACGGCTACACCTTC
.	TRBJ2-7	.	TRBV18	CASSQRKPQGDEQYF	TGTGCCAGCTCACAACGCAAACCACAGGGAGACGAGCAGTACTTC
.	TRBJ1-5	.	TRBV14	CASSQGQTESPPQHF	TGTGCCAGCAGCCAAGGACAGACGGAGAGTCCGCCCCAGCATTTT
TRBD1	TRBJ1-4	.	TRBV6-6	CASSYPTGGEKLFF	TGTGCCAGCAGTTACCCGACAGGGGGTGAAAAACTGTTTTTT
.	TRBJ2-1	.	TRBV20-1	CSASHRDSSYNEQFF	TGCAGTGCTAGTCACAGGGATAGCTCCTACAATGAGCAGTTCTTC
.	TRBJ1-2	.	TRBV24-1	CATSAPGGARGYGYTF	TGTGCCACCAGTGCCCCCGGGGGAGCCCGAGGCTATGGCTACACCTTC
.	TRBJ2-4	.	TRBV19	CASSLQGLAKNIQYF	TGTGCCAGTAGTCTACAGGGCCTAGCCAAAAACATTCAGTACTTC
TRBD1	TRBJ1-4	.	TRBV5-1	CASSLDSGGGKLFF	TGCGCCAGCAGCTTGGATTCAGGGGGCGGGAAACTGTTTTTT
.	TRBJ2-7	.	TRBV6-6	CASSYQGYEQYF	TGTGCCAGCAGTTACCAGGGCTACGAGCAGTACTTC
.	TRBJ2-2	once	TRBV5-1	CASSLGYRTGELFF	TGCGCCAGCAGCTTGGGCTATCGCACCGGGGAGCTGTTTTTT
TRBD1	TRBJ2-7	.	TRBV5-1	CASSLRTGSLYEQYF	TGCGCCAGCAGCTTGCGGACAGGGAGCCTTTACGAGCAGTACTTC
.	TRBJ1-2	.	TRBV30	CAWSVQNYGYTF	TGTGCCTGGAGTGTACAAAACTATGGCTACACCTTC
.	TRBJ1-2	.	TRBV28	CASSYGGPSNYGYTF	TGTGCCAGCAGTTATGGGGGCCCCTCTAACTATGGCTACACCTTC
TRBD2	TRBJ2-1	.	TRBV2	CASSGGSNNEQFF	TGTGCCAGCTCGGGAGGGTCGAACAATGAGCAGTTCTTC